This T cell receptor (beta chain) was captured by sequencing in a study of CD8 T cells in ankylosing spondylitis (TCRdb year 2017). A note on the overall study: The study profiled T cell receptor beta repertoires in healthy donors and ankylosing spondylitis patients to find disease-linked TCR variants. The full study cohort was made up of 25 ankylosing spondylitis patients and 108 healthy donors. Peripheral blood was sampled, and synovial fluid was additionally collected from ankylosing spondylitis patients.

Sequenced using an Illumina HiSeq 2500. TCR beta libraries were prepared by quantitative 5'-RACE with molecular barcodes. Under the source paper's analysis protocol: A new computational method, built on a probabilistic model of VDJ rearrangement, was used to identify disease-linked TCR variants. TCRdb trimmed the raw reads at Q25, called clones with MiXCR and kept productive beta chains. Entries are consolidated by CDR3 protein sequence, retaining the most common genes and DNA. The V and J calls were determined by TCRdb, not by the authors. The sample table contains a few hundred thousand distinct CDR3 sequences; only one count was recorded for about a fifth of them. The leading ten clones occupy 16% of the sample. Spanning cysteine to phenylalanine, the CDR3 consists of 14 amino acids. Only the CDR3 DNA stays, 42 bases, in frame from base 1. V lost 6 bases and J lost 7 bases; the stretch between them is 18 bases long.

Results the study describes overall, beyond this receptor: The disease-linked clones showed a CD8+ phenotype and occurred at relatively low frequencies in peripheral blood. Some motif variants had previously been reported in the synovial fluid and blood of reactive arthritis patients, which suggests shared mechanisms of disease initiation. The disease-linked clones were reported to be significantly enriched in matched synovial fluid samples from ankylosing spondylitis patients. Blood from ankylosing spondylitis patients appeared to be characterized by a TCR beta motif composed of eight highly homologous amino acid variants.

This clonotype has only a few counts. This clone's antigen is unknown. One base away there is no much larger clone; base qualities are not given. Material: blood, either unsorted or a sorted T cell fraction (not recorded which). The receptor comes from a male donor with ankylosing spondylitis. Rearrangement joined TRBV12-3 or TRBV12-4 to TRBJ2-5, with a tentative D call of TRBD1 or TRBD2, each matching 5 bases. The DNA sequence reads TGTGCCAGCAGATCCGACAGAGTCCGGGGGACCCAGTACTTC. This yields the protein CASRSDRVRGTQYF.